Included here is one T cell receptor (beta chain) sequence, with context. The sample is drawn from a study of shared T cell receptors in the human thymus. Sequencing was performed with immunoSEQ multiplex PCR; in TCRdb, only in-frame clones are kept and a portion is missing. The profile shows over 350,000 clones, 95% of them singletons. Between the trimmed V and J ends, which lost 0 bases and 1 base, there was a span of 10 bases. CDR3 size: 15 residues. Germline CDR1 SGHNT, CDR2 YYREEE (reference sequence). Sequencing was carried out using thymocytes. V is TRBV5-4 and J is TRBJ1-1, with D maybe TRBD1 (6 bases). This TCR was sampled from a human donor. CDR3 loop: CASSLEAGANTEAFF. As DNA, the CDR3 is TGTGCCAGCAGCTTGGAAGCAGGGGCGAACACTGAAGCTTTCTTT.